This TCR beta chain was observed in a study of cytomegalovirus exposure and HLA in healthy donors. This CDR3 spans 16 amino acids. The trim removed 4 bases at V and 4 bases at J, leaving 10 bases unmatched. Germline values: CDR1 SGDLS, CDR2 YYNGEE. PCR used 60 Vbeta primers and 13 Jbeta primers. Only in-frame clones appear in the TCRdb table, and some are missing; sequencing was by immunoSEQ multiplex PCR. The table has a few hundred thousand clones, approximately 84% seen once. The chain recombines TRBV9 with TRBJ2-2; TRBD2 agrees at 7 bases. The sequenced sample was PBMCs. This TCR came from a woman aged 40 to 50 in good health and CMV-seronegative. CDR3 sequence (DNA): TGTGCCAGCAGCCTCCGACTAGCATTCGCCACCGGGGAGCTGTTTTTT. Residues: CASSLRLAFATGELFF.